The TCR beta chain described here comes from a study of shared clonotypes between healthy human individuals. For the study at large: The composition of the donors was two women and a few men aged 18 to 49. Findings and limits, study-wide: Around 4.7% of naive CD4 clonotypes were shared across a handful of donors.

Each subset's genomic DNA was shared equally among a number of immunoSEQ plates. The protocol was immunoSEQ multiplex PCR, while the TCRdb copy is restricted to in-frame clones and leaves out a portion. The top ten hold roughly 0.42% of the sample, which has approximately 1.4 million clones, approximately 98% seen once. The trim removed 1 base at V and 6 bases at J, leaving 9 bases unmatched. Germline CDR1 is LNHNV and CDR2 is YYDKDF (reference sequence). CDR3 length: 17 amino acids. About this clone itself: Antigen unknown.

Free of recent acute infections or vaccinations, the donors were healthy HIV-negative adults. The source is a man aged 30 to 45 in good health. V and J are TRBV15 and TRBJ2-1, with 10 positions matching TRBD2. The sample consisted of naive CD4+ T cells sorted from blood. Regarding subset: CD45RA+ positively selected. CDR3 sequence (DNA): TGTGCCACCAGCAGAGTACAGCGGGAGGGCATCGGCAATGAGCAGTTCTTC. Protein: CATSRVQREGIGNEQFF.